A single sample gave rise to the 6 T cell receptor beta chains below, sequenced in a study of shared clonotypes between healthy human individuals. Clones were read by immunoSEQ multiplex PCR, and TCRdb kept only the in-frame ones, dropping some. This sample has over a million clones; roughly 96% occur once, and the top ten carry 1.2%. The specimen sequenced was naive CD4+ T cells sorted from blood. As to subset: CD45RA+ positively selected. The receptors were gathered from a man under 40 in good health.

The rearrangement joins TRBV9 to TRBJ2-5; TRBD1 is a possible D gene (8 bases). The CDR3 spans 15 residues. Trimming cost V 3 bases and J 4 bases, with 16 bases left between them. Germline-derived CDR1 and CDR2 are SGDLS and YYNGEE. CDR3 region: CASSDRGGRPETQYF. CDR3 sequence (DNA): TGTGCCAGCAGCGACAGGGGGGGAAGGCCAGAGACCCAGTACTTC.

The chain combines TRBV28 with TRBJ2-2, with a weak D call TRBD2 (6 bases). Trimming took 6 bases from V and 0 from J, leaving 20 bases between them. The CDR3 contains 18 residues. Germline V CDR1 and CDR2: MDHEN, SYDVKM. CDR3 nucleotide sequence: TGTGCCAGCAGAAAAATAAGTCTGGCGGGACCGAACACCGGGGAGCTGTTTTTT. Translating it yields CASRKISLAGPNTGELFF.

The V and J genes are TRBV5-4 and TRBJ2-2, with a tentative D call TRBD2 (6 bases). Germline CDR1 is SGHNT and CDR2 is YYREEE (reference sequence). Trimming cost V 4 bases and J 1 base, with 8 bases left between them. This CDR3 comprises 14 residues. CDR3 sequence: CASSGTQNTGELFF. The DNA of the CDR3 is TGTGCCAGCAGCGGGACTCAGAACACCGGGGAGCTGTTTTTT.

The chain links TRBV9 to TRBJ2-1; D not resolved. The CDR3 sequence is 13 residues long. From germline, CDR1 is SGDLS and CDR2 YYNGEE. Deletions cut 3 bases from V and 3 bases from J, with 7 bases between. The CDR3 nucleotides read TGTGCCAGCAGCGCGATAAACTACAATGAGCAGTTCTTC. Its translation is CASSAINYNEQFF.

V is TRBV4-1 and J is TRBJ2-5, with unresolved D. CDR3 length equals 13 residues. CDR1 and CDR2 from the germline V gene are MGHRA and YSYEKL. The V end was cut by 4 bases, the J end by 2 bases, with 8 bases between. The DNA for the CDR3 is TGCGCCAGCAGCCTCTCAGCGCAAGAGACCCAGTACTTC. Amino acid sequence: CASSLSAQETQYF.

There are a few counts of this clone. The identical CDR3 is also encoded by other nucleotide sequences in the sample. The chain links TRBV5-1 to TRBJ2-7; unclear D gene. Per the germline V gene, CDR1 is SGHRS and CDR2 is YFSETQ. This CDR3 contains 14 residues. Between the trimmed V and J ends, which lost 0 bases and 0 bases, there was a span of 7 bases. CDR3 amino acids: CASSLVAGSYEQYF. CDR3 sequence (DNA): TGCGCCAGCAGCTTGGTAGCCGGCTCCTACGAGCAGTACTTC.